This T cell receptor beta chain was captured by sequencing in a study of cytomegalovirus exposure and HLA in healthy donors. Study details: An earlier analysis identified approximately 110 million unique TCR beta sequences in some 170 million T cells.

Worth noting for this clone: Its antigen is not known.

V was shortened by 0 bases and J by 6 bases, with 15 bases between the two germline ends. Germline V lookup: CDR1 SGHRS, CDR2 YFSETQ. The CDR3 loop spans 16 amino acids. With 60 Vbeta and 13 Jbeta primers, the PCR was carried out. Profiling relied on immunoSEQ multiplex PCR, and the TCRdb table lists in-frame clones only, not all of them. The table has around 230,000 clones, roughly 78% seen once. Overall study findings and caveats: Among the CMV-associated chains, three were confirmed in vitro as specific for CMV antigens. The authors later found most CMV-associated TCR beta chains appeared HLA-restricted. The study recorded around 160 TCR beta chains that were cytomegalovirus-associated.

The chain is built from TRBV5-1 and TRBJ2-2; D uncertain. Sequencing was carried out using PBMCs. This TCR came from a boy aged 5-17 years in good health and CMV-seronegative. The CDR3 DNA follows: TGCGCCAGCAGCTTGGCCTCAGGCCCCTTCGCCGGGGAGCTGTTTTTT. It codes for CASSLASGPFAGELFF.